The rows below give T cell receptor beta chains drawn from one sample of a study of control samples from healthy donors and cancer patients. TCRdb keeps only in-frame clones here, not all; method: immunoSEQ multiplex PCR. The data contain 150,000 to 160,000 clones, over 90% of them singletons. The sample consisted of blood. Every receptor here comes from a man aged 45-65 years in good health. CDR3s leave out the opening cysteine and the closing phenylalanine or tryptophan. D genes are given only for firm matches.

d_call,v_call,j_call,cdr3_aa
TRBD2,TRBV5-5,TRBJ2-7,ASSLEEPSGFSYEQY
NA,TRBV10-2,TRBJ2-7,ASRMDSYEQY
TRBD1,TRBV6-5,TRBJ2-7,ASNGDRGGYEQY
NA,TRBV5-4,TRBJ1-1,ASSPGGRLNTEAF
NA,TRBV5-1,TRBJ2-5,ASSLALGEWETQY
TRBD2,TRBV4-1,TRBJ2-2,ASRIAGGGELF
TRBD1,TRBV5-1,TRBJ1-1,ASSLGQGALNTEAF
TRBD2,TRBV5-4,TRBJ2-2,ASSLEREATGELF
TRBD1,TRBV7-9,TRBJ2-3,ASSRQGSGTHDTQY
NA,TRBV12-3/TRBV12-4,TRBJ1-5,ASSSTTDQPQH
NA,TRBV6-5,TRBJ2-3,ASSYSVGTTDTQY
NA,TRBV10-2,TRBJ1-2,ASSEEGGYGYT
NA,TRBV27,TRBJ2-1,ASSYPGSSPYNEQF
NA,TRBV3-1/TRBV3-2,TRBJ1-4,ASSQVITTNEKLF
TRBD2,TRBV27,TRBJ2-1,ASSLEGLATYNEQF
NA,TRBV19,TRBJ2-1,ASSIKLYNEQF
NA,TRBV5-1,TRBJ2-6,ASSLAGSGANVLT
NA,TRBV7-6,TRBJ1-1,ASSLEGFGVNTEAF
NA,TRBV28,TRBJ1-1,ASSLVGNNEAF
NA,TRBV5-4,TRBJ1-2,ATHPDWDYGYT
NA,TRBV7-8,TRBJ2-5,ASRDRYQETQY
TRBD1,TRBV18,TRBJ2-1,ASSQDRGAYNEQF
NA,TRBV19,TRBJ2-2,ASSIGFTGELF
NA,TRBV19,TRBJ1-6,ASSIFRENSPLH
NA,TRBV9,TRBJ1-3,ASSARVGSGNTIY
NA,TRBV15,TRBJ1-1,ATSRDIGANTEAF
TRBD2,TRBV7-9,TRBJ2-1,ASSLGRVLAGDKF
TRBD1,TRBV30,TRBJ1-2,AWAGGASYGYT
NA,TRBV19,TRBJ1-2,ASSIGTANYGYT
TRBD2,TRBV5-1,TRBJ2-7,ASSISSGYEQY
NA,TRBV5-1,TRBJ1-6,ASSLDQGFFSPLH
NA,TRBV9,TRBJ2-3,ASSGTEVSTDTQY
NA,TRBV28,TRBJ1-2,ASSSSPGGYT
NA,TRBV7-9,TRBJ2-5,ASSLRGSGLQETQY
TRBD2,TRBV19,TRBJ2-7,ASSITSGRVAEQY
TRBD2,TRBV30,TRBJ2-3,AWSPPGVAGGRMLTDTQY
TRBD1,TRBV4-2,TRBJ2-1,ASSQDTGGYNEQF
NA,TRBV28,TRBJ1-3,ASSQWTLGNTIY
NA,TRBV6-5,TRBJ2-5,ANSPTVWETQY
NA,TRBV7-9,TRBJ1-6,ASSSGDSPLH
NA,TRBV15,TRBJ2-7,ATSRAPGRPSSYEQY
TRBD1,TRBV3-1/TRBV3-2,TRBJ2-7,ASSGQGISYEQY
NA,TRBV5-1,TRBJ1-2,ASSLNRYGAYGYT
NA,TRBV28,TRBJ2-5,ASALGGLETQY
TRBD1,TRBV28,TRBJ1-5,ASSRQGQPQH
NA,TRBV5-1,TRBJ2-2,ASSLTENTGELF
NA,TRBV6-5,TRBJ1-1,ASSSLTPNTEAF
NA,TRBV28,TRBJ1-3,ASIGTGNTIY
NA,TRBV19,TRBJ2-1,ASNRAGFDEQF
NA,TRBV11-1,TRBJ2-5,ASSLGVETQY